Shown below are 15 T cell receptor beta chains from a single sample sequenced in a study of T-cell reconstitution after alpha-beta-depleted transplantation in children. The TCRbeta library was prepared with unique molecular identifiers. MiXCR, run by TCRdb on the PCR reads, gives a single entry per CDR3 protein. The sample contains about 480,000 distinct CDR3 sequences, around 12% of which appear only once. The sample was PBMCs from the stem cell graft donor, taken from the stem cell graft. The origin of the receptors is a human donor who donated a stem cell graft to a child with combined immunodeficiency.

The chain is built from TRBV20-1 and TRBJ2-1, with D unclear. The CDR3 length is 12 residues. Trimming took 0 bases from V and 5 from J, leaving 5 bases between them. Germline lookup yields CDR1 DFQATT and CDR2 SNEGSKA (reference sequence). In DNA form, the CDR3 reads TGCAGTGCTAGAGATCTCGACAATGAGCAGTTCTTC. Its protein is CSARDLDNEQFF.

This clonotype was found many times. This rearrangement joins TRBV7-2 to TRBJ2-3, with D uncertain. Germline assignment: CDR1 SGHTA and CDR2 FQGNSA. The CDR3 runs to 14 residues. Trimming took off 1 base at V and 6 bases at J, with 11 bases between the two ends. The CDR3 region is CASSLVATRDTQYF. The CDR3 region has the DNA TGTGCCAGCAGCTTAGTCGCTACGAGGGATACGCAGTATTTT.

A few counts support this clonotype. The CDR3 region is CASSFPDGLNTEAFF. The CDR3 nucleotides are TGTGCCAGCAGCTTTCCAGACGGGCTGAACACTGAAGCTTTCTTT. The chain is built from TRBV12-3 or TRBV12-4 and TRBJ1-1; D ambiguous. The CDR3 is made up of 15 amino acids. Trimming pared 6 bases from V and 0 bases from J, leaving 14 bases between.

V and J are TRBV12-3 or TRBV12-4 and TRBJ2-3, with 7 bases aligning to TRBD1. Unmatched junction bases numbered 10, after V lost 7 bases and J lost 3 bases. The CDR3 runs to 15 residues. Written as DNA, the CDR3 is TGTGCCAGCAATGTACAGGGGCGTGGAACAGATACGCAGTATTTT. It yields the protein CASNVQGRGTDTQYF.

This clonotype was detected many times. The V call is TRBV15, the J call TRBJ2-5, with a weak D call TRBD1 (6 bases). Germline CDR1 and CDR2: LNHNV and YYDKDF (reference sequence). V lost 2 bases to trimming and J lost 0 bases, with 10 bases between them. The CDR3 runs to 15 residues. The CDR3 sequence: CATSRQRGNQETQYF. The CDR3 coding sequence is TGTGCCACCAGCAGACAAAGGGGGAACCAAGAGACCCAGTACTTC.

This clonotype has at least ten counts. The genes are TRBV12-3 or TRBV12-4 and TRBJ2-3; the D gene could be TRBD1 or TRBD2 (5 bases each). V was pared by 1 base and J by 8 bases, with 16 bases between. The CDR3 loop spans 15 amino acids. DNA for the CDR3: TGTGCCAGCAGTTTAGGCCCGGGGACCTCGGGTACGCAGTATTTT. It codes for CASSLGPGTSGTQYF.

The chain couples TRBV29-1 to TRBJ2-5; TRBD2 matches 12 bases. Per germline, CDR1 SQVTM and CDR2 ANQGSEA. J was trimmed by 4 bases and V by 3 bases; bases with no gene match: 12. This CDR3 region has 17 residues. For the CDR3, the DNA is TGCAGCGTTGAGCATACTAGCGGGGGGCCGTTTGGAGAGACCCAGTACTTC. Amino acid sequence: CSVEHTSGGPFGETQYF.

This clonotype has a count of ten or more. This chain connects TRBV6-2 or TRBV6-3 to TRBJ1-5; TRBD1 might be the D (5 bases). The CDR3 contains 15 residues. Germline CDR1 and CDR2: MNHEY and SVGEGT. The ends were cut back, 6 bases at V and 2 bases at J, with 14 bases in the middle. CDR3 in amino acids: CASRKWGSGNQPQHF. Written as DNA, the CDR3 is TGTGCCAGCAGGAAATGGGGCTCAGGCAATCAGCCCCAGCATTTT.

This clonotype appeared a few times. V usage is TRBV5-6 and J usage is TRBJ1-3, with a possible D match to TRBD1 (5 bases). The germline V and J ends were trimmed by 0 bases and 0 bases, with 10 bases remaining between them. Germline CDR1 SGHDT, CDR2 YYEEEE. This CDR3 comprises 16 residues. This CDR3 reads CASSLVAGSSGNTIYF. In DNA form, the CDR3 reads TGTGCCAGCAGCTTGGTGGCAGGGTCCTCTGGAAACACCATATATTTT.

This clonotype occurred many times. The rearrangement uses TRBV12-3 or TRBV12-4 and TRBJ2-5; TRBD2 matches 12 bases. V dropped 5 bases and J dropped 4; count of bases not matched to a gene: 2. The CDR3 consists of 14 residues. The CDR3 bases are TGTGCCAGCAGTGGGGGACTAGCGGGAGAGACCCAGTACTTC. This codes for CASSGGLAGETQYF.

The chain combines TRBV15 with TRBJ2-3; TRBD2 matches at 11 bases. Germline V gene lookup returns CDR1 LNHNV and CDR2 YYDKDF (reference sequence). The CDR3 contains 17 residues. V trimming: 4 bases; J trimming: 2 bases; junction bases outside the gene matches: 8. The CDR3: CATSKGETSGNTDTQYF. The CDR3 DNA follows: TGTGCCACCAGCAAAGGGGAGACTAGCGGGAACACAGATACGCAGTATTTT.

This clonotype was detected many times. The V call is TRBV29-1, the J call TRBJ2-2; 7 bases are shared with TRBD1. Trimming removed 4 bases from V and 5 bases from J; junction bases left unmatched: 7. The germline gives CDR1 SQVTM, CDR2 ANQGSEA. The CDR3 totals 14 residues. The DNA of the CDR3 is TGCAGCGTTGTAGAGGGGGCGCATACCGGGGAGCTGTTTTTT. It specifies CSVVEGAHTGELFF.

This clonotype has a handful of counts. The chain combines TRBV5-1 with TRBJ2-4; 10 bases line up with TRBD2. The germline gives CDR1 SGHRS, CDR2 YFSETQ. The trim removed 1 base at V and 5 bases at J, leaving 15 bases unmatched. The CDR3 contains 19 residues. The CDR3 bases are TGCGCCAGCAGCTTGACGCTTCCGTCTAGCGGGAGATCCGAAAACATTCAGTACTTC. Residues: CASSLTLPSSGRSENIQYF.

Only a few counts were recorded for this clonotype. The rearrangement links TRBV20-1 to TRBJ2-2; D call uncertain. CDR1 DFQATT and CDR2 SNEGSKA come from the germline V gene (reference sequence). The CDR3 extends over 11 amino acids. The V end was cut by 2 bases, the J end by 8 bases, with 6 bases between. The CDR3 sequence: CSARIAGELFF. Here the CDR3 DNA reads TGCAGTGCTAGAATAGCAGGGGAGCTGTTTTTT.

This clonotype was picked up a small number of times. The DNA for the CDR3 is TGTGCCAGCAGTTTAGCGAGCTATCAGCCCCAGCATTTT. Amino acid sequence: CASSLASYQPQHF. V and J are TRBV12-3 or TRBV12-4 and TRBJ1-5; D is unresolved. The CDR3 has 13 amino acids. Between the trimmed V and J ends, which lost 0 bases and 5 bases, there was a span of 5 bases.